These 3 T cell receptor beta chains came from one sample sequenced in a study of T cells in tuberculosis. The data were produced by immunoSEQ multiplex PCR, yet TCRdb's version contains in-frame clones alone and is incomplete. The sample has approximately 30,000 clones; roughly nine tenths are singletons. Sequences were obtained from PBMCs. These receptors all come from a donor aged 10-29 years with latent tuberculosis or without tuberculosis infection.

The chain has TRBV28 and TRBJ1-1, with a weak D call TRBD1 (5 bases). V was shortened by 8 bases and J by 6 bases, with 22 bases between the two germline ends. The germline V gene has CDR1 MDHEN and CDR2 SYDVKM. The CDR3 is made up of 15 amino acids. DNA for the CDR3: TGTGCCAGCTATACTCCCGGGCGGGGCCTCGCTGAAGCTTTCTTT. Protein product: CASYTPGRGLAEAFF.

This chain joins TRBV11-1 and TRBJ1-6; 7 bases are shared with TRBD1. The CDR3 contains 14 residues. Germline V gene sequence: CDR1 SGHAT, CDR2 FQDESV (reference sequence). With V trimmed by 8 bases and J by 10 bases, 11 bases remained unmatched. CDR3 amino acids: CASPRQGEGSPLHF. The CDR3 DNA reads as TGTGCCAGCCCCCGACAGGGAGAGGGATCACCCCTCCACTTT.

The rearrangement links TRBV7-9 to TRBJ2-7, with D perhaps matching TRBD1 (5 bases). Germline assignment: CDR1 SEHNR and CDR2 FQNEAQ (reference sequence). Trimming removed 3 bases at V and 4 bases at J, with 19 bases between. The length of the CDR3 is 16 residues. Here the CDR3 reads CASSFSGLRNIYEQYF. CDR3 in DNA: TGTGCCAGCAGCTTTTCAGGGCTACGGAACATATACGAGCAGTACTTC.